The entry that follows covers one T cell receptor (beta chain) sequence. These data are taken from a study of blood T cell repertoires in COVID-19. TCRdb keeps only in-frame clones here, not all; method: immunoSEQ multiplex PCR. The sample shows 200,000 to 300,000 clones, 84% of them seen only once. In germline, CDR1 is MNHNY, CDR2 SVGAGI (reference sequence). This CDR3 has 14 residues. Deletions cut 2 bases from V and 4 bases from J, with 8 bases between. The J gene is TRBJ2-2, the V gene TRBV6-6; possible D gene TRBD1, 5 bases. This clonotype was sampled from a middle-aged man with acute or convalescent COVID-19. Sequenced sample: peripheral blood. The CDR3 region has the DNA TGTGCCAGCAGTTACGACAGATCCACCGGGGAGCTGTTTTTT. Its translation is CASSYDRSTGELFF.